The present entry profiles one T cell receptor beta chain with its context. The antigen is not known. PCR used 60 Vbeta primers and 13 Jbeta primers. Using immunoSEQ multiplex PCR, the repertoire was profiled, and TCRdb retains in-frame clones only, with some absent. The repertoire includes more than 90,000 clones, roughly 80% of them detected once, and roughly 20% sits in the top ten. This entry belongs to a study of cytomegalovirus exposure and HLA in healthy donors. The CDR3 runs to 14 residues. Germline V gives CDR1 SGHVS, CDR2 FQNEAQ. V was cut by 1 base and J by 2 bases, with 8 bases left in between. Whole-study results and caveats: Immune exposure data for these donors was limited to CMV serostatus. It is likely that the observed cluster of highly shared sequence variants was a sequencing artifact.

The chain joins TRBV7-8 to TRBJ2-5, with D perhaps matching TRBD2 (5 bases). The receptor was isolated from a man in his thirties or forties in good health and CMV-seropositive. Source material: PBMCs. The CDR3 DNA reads TGTGCCAGCAGCTTAGATACGGGGCAAGAGACCCAGTACTTC. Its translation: CASSLDTGQETQYF.